The clone carrying this T cell receptor (beta chain) was picked up many times. Antigen unknown. Time point indicated: sample taken at primary tumor resection. The input material, whole RNA from tumor, nontumor lung or frozen PBMC, was sequenced unsorted. The V end was cut by 6 bases, the J end by 0 bases, with 12 bases between. This CDR3 has 14 residues. TCRdb fed the 5' RACE reads into MiXCR, producing one record per CDR3 protein. The sample holds around 9,000 distinct CDR3 sequences, around 6.6% seen once. These data originate in a study of spatial heterogeneity in lung cancer. Findings and limits, study-wide: Tumoral mutation counts were tracked by counts of expanded intratumoral alpha and beta TCRs. Coverage of tumor T cells, an estimated figure, was around 7% for alpha and 13% for beta chains.

This clonotype was sampled from a male donor with early-stage non-small cell lung cancer. The chain is built from TRBV12-3 or TRBV12-4 and TRBJ2-7; a possible D gene is TRBD1 (5 bases). The material sequenced was lung tumor tissue, taken at surgery. In DNA, the CDR3 is TGTGCCAGCAGCGGACCGACAGTCTCCTACGAGCAGTACTTC. Its translation: CASSGPTVSYEQYF.